These T cell receptor beta chains were read from a single sample in a study of response to subunit inactivated influenza vaccine. TCRdb fed the RT-PCR reads into MiXCR, producing one record per CDR3 protein. The table includes around 570,000 distinct CDR3 sequences, approximately 7.1% detected once. The input for sequencing was PBMCs from blood, taken 23 to 25 months after vaccination. The receptors were gathered from a man in his fifties or sixties who received an inactivated influenza vaccine. The CDR3 runs from the conserved cysteine through the conserved F or W. The D gene is left open where the match is weak. Rows give clone size only sometimes, using once, few, many, or a class for an expanded clone.

TGCAGTGCTAGAGACTTGCGGGGGTACAATGAGCAGTTCTTC	CSARDLRGYNEQFF	14	few	TRBV20-1	TRBJ2-1	TRBD2
TGTGCCCGGGGACAGTCGTACCAAGAGACCCAGTACTTC	CARGQSYQETQYF	13	-	TRBV9	TRBJ2-5	TRBD1
TGTGCCAGCAGCCATCATCAGGGGAGGGCGCCTCCCTACAATGAGCAGTTCTTC	CASSHHQGRAPPYNEQFF	18	-	TRBV14	TRBJ2-1	-
TGTGCCAGCAGTTTAGGGGGACTGAGCTACAATGAGCAGTTCTTC	CASSLGGLSYNEQFF	15	many	TRBV12-3/TRBV12-4	TRBJ2-1	-
TGCGCCAGCGCAGGGGTAGGGTACGAGCAGTACTTC	CASAGVGYEQYF	12	many	TRBV5-1	TRBJ2-7	-
TGTGCCAGCAGGCAGACGGGGCGGGATTTCTTC	CASRQTGRDFF	11	few	TRBV2	TRBJ2-1	-
TGCAGCGTTCGGTCGGGGGGGCTAACCGGGGAGCTGTTTTTT	CSVRSGGLTGELFF	14	-	TRBV29-1	TRBJ2-2	TRBD2
TGCGCCAGCAGCCAAGATTTTTGGGGGGGGGGTCAAGAGACCCAGTACTTC	CASSQDFWGGGQETQYF	17	-	TRBV4-3	TRBJ2-5	TRBD2
TGTGCCAGCTCACCGGGATACCAGGCCGCTAACTATGGCTACACCTTC	CASSPGYQAANYGYTF	16	few	TRBV18	TRBJ1-2	-
TGTGCCAGCAGCTCCGAGCCAATCGAGACCCAGTACTTC	CASSSEPIETQYF	13	-	TRBV5-6	TRBJ2-5	-
TGCGCCAGCACCCCGGGACAGGAGTCAACCAATCAGCCCCAGCATTTT	CASTPGQESTNQPQHF	16	-	TRBV10-2	TRBJ1-5	TRBD1
TGTGCCAGCAGCGTAGGGGTTAAGGCGAACACCGGGGAGCTGTTTTTT	CASSVGVKANTGELFF	16	-	TRBV9	TRBJ2-2	-
TGTGCCAGCAAACCCGAGACAGGTCAAGAGACCCAGTACTTC	CASKPETGQETQYF	14	few	TRBV28	TRBJ2-5	-
TGTGCCAGCAGTTCCCCCCCGGCGGGCTACACCTTC	CASSSPPAGYTF	12	few	TRBV28	TRBJ1-2	-
TGCAGTGCTACCCGCAGGCCAGCTAACTATGGCTACACCTTC	CSATRRPANYGYTF	14	-	TRBV20-1	TRBJ1-2	-
TGTGCCAGCAGCTTAGAAGACACCGGGGAGCTGTTTTTT	CASSLEDTGELFF	13	many	TRBV7-2	TRBJ2-2	-
TGTGCCAGCAGTGAGGGACTAGCGGGGCCCCAAGAGACCCAGTACTTC	CASSEGLAGPQETQYF	16	many	TRBV6-1	TRBJ2-5	TRBD2
TGTGCCATCAGTACCAACCTAGGACAGGGTGAAGCTTTCTTT	CAISTNLGQGEAFF	14	-	TRBV10-3	TRBJ1-1	TRBD1
TGCAGTGCTAGGGCCCCTGCTGCTGAGGGCCCTCGGGGCGTTCCCTATGGCTACACCTTC	CSARAPAAEGPRGVPYGYTF	20	-	TRBV20-1	TRBJ1-2	-
TGTGCCAGTAGTATGTCAGCGGCGAGCTCCTACAATGAGCAGTTCTTC	CASSMSAASSYNEQFF	16	few	TRBV19	TRBJ2-1	-
TGTGCCAGCATTCGGGGACAGGGGGCCAGGAGCTACACCTTC	CASIRGQGARSYTF	14	-	TRBV6-1	TRBJ1-2	TRBD1
TGTGCCAGCAGCTTACCCCCCTTTGAGACCCAGTACTTC	CASSLPPFETQYF	13	few	TRBV7-8	TRBJ2-5	-
TGCGCCAGCAGCTTGGGACTAGCGGGGGCGAACACCGGGGAGCTGTTTTTT	CASSLGLAGANTGELFF	17	many	TRBV5-1	TRBJ2-2	TRBD2
TGTGCCAGCACAACGGGAGGGTCCTACGAGCAGTACTTC	CASTTGGSYEQYF	13	many	TRBV5-8	TRBJ2-7	TRBD2
TGCAGTGCTAGACGGTTCGACTCCTACGAGCAGTACTTC	CSARRFDSYEQYF	13	many	TRBV20-1	TRBJ2-7	-
TGTGCCAGTAGTATTAGCGGGGTTCCCAATGCCTACAATGAGCAGTTCTTC	CASSISGVPNAYNEQFF	17	-	TRBV19	TRBJ2-1	TRBD2
TGCGCCAGCAGAAGTTACAGGGGTCAATCTACCGGGGAGCTGTTTTTT	CASRSYRGQSTGELFF	16	-	TRBV5-1	TRBJ2-2	TRBD1
TGCAGCGTTGCCAGGGACTACGAGCAGTACTTC	CSVARDYEQYF	11	many	TRBV29-1	TRBJ2-7	-
TGTGCCACCAGTGATGCGGATAGAGGGGTGGAGACCCAGTACTTC	CATSDADRGVETQYF	15	-	TRBV24-1	TRBJ2-5	-
TGTGCCAGCAGCCCCCTTAATAGACAGCAAGAGACCCAGTACTTC	CASSPLNRQQETQYF	15	-	TRBV3-1	TRBJ2-5	-
TGTGCCAGCAGCTTAGCACGGCAGGGGCCGGGTGGCACCGGGGAGCTGTTTTTT	CASSLARQGPGGTGELFF	18	few	TRBV7-2	TRBJ2-2	-
TGCAGTGCTAGATCCCTGGGGGCAGATACGCAGTATTTT	CSARSLGADTQYF	13	few	TRBV20-1	TRBJ2-3	-
TGTGCCAGCAGTCGGCTGGGCCAGACAGGGGTTGAATATCAGCCCCAGCATTTT	CASSRLGQTGVEYQPQHF	18	many	TRBV28	TRBJ1-5	TRBD1
TGTGCCAGCAGGGGGCAGGTGAACTATGGCTACACCTTC	CASRGQVNYGYTF	13	few	TRBV7-2	TRBJ1-2	-
TGCAGTGCAGAGGCTCTTGAGGGCACCGCTAATGAAAAACTGTTTTTT	CSAEALEGTANEKLFF	16	-	TRBV20-1	TRBJ1-4	-